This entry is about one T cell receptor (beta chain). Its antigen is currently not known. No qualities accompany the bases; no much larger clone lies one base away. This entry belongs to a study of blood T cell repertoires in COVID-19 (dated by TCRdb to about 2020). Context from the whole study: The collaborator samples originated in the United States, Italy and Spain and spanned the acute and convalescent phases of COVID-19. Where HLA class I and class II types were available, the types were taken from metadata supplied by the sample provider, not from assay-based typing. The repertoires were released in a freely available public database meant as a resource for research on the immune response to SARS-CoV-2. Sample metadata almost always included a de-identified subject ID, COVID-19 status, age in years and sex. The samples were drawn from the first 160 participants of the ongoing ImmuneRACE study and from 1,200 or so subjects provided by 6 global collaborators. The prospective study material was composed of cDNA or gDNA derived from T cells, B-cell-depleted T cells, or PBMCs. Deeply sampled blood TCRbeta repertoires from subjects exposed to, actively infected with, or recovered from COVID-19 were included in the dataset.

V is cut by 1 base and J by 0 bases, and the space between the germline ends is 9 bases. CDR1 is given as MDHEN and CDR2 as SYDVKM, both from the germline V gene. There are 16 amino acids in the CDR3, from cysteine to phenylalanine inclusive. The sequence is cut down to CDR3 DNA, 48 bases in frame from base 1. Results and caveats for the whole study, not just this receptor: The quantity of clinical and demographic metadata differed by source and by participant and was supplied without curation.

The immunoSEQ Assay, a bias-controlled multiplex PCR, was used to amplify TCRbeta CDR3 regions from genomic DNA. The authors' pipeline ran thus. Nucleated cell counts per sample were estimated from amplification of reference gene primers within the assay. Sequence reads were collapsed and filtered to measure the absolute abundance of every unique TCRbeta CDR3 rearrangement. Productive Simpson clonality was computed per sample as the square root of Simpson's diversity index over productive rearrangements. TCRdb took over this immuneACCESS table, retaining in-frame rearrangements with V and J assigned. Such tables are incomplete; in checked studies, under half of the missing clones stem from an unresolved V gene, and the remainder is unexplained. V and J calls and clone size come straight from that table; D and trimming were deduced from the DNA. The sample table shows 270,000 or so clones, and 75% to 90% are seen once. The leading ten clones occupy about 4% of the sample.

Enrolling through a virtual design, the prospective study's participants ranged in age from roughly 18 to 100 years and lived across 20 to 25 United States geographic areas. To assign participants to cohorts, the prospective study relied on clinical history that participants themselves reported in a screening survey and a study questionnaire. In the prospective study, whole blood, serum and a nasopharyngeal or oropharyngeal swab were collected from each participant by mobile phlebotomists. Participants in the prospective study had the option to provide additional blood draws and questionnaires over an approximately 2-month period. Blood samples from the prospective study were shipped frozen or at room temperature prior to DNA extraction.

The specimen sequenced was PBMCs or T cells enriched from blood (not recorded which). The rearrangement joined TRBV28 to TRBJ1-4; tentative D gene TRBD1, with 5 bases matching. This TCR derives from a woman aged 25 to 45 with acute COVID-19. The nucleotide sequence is TGTGCCAGCAGTTTATACCGACAGTCAACTAATGAAAAACTGTTTTTT. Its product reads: CASSLYRQSTNEKLFF. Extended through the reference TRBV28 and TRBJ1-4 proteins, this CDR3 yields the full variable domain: DVKVTQSSRYLVKRTGEKVFLECVQDMDHENMFWYRQDPGLGLRLIYFSYDVKMKEKGDIPEGYSVSREKKERFSLILESASTNQTSMYLCASSLYRQSTNEKLFFGSGTQLSVL.